This T cell receptor (beta chain) was recovered during a study of molecular identifiers for immune sequencing clone quantification. General observations from the study: Clones that had above 20 RNA copies took up over 97% of effector molecules but under 1% in naive cells.

Naive CD8 libraries were made from roughly 20,000 to 1,000,000 sorted cells, and they used 10%, 30% or 50% RNA. A CD8+CD4-CCR7+CD45RA+ gate was used to sort naive CD8 T cells. Remarks on this clonotype: As yet, its antigen is unknown.

V lost 3 bases and J lost 5; bases outside the gene matches: 3. The CDR3 is made up of 13 amino acids. Germline V gene sequence: CDR1 WSHSY, CDR2 SAAADI. As previously described, bulk TCR libraries were made using listed TCR primers. From the PCR reads, TCRdb called clonotypes with MiXCR, one entry per CDR3 protein. The repertoire holds just under 650,000 distinct CDR3 sequences, with 20% as singletons. This clonotype originated in a human donor in good health. Some libraries in this study had Jurkat cell RNA spiked in. The V gene is TRBV10-2, the J gene TRBJ2-5; 7 nucleotides align to TRBD2. Sequencing input: naive CD8+ T cells from blood, with Jurkat cell RNA spiked in. As to subset: FACS-sorted CD8+CD4-CCR7+CD45RA+ naive T cells. CDR3 bases: TGCGCCAGCAGTGAACGGACTAGGGAGACCCAGTACTTC. As protein: CASSERTRETQYF.